One sample yielded the 23 T cell receptor beta chains listed below, sequenced in a study of graft-versus-host responses after intestinal transplantation. These receptors' antigens are unknown. Measured with immunoSEQ multiplex PCR; TCRdb has only the in-frame clones, and not every one. The repertoire holds about 90,000 clones, with approximately 89% as singletons. Sequenced material: unstimulated CD4+ T cells sorted from spleen or lymph node cells, taken before transplant. All receptors come from a human donor who was the organ donor for an intestinal transplant.

The chain is built from TRBV10-2 and TRBJ2-3; weak D call: TRBD2 (5 bases). CDR3 length: 13 residues. V lost 0 bases and J 15 bases, leaving 16 bases between the germline ends. The germline CDR1 and CDR2 sequences are WSHSY and SAAADI. The CDR3 DNA reads as TGCGCCAGCAGTGAGTCTCCGGAGGCCCGAAATTATTTT. Protein: CASSESPEARNYF.

This clone has a handful of counts. This chain links TRBV19 with TRBJ1-5, with 12 bases that match TRBD1. After removal of 7 bases from V and 11 bases from J, the junction contained 12 bases not matched to a gene. Germline CDR1 reads LNHDA; CDR2 reads SQIVND (reference sequence). The CDR3 contains 15 residues. The CDR3 loop reads CASKGGTGGEGTQHF. CDR3 nucleotides: TGTGCCAGTAAAGGCGGGACAGGGGGCGAGGGGACCCAGCATTTT.

This chain links TRBV11-3 with TRBJ1-1, with 7 nucleotides matching TRBD1. V lost 5 bases, J lost 5 bases, and 14 bases stayed unmatched. The CDR3 covers 16 residues. The germline V gene encodes CDR1 SGHNT and CDR2 YENEEA. The CDR3 DNA follows: TGTGCCAGCAGCCCACCCCGAGGGGGCGTTCGGACTGAAGCTTTCTTT. Amino acids: CASSPPRGGVRTEAFF.

This clone was seen a single time. The chain uses TRBV11-3 and TRBJ1-1, with D uncertain. Germline assignment: CDR1 SGHNT and CDR2 YENEEA. Trimming removed 2 bases at V and 2 bases at J, with 3 bases between. The CDR3 is made up of 12 amino acids. DNA of the CDR3: TGTGCCAGCAGCTTACAAAACACTGAAGCTTTCTTT. It yields the protein CASSLQNTEAFF. The full variable domain, its missing parts supplied by reference TRBV11-3 and TRBJ1-1, is EAGVVQSPRYKIIEKKQPVAFWCNPISGHNTLYWYLQNLGQGPELLIRYENEEAVDDSQLPKDRFSAERLKGVDSTLKIQPAELGDSAVYLCASSLQNTEAFFGQGTRLTVV.

The V gene is TRBV6-5, the J gene TRBJ1-3; D remains ambiguous. V gave up 6 bases and J gave up 0 bases, with 15 bases separating them. CDR3 size: 16 residues. Germline V gene sequence: CDR1 MNHEY, CDR2 SVGAGI. The CDR3 sequence: CASSYAADYSGNTIYF. Written as DNA, the CDR3 is TGTGCCAGCAGCTACGCGGCAGACTACTCTGGAAACACCATATATTTT.

The chain joins TRBV9 to TRBJ2-3; 9 bases fit TRBD2. V lost 8 bases, J lost 2 bases, and 9 bases stayed unmatched. The germline CDR1 and CDR2 sequences are SGDLS and YYNGEE. CDR3 size: 15 residues. This CDR3 is CARDPSGETTDTQYF. CDR3 nucleotides: TGTGCCAGAGATCCTAGCGGGGAAACCACAGATACGCAGTATTTT.

J is TRBJ2-1 and V is TRBV11-3, with 8 bases aligning to TRBD2. Germline V gives CDR1 SGHNT, CDR2 YENEEA. The CDR3 length is 17 residues. The J segment lost 4 bases and the V segment lost 3 bases, leaving 11 bases of the junction unmatched. The CDR3 DNA sequence: TGTGCCAGCAGCTTTAACTCCGGGACTAGTTTTTACAATGAGCAGTTCTTC. This translates into CASSFNSGTSFYNEQFF.

The rearrangement joins TRBV5-1 to TRBJ2-3; tentative D call: TRBD1 (6 bases). V was clipped by 0 bases and J by 10 bases, with 6 bases between them. The CDR3 sequence is 11 residues long. The germline gives CDR1 SGHRS, CDR2 YFSETQ. As DNA, the CDR3 is TGCGCCAGCAGCTTGGACAGGGCGCAGTATTTT. This encodes CASSLDRAQYF.

The CDR3 loop reads CASSRGLSLGEQYF. The CDR3 DNA follows: TGTGCCAGCAGCCGAGGGCTTAGCCTGGGCGAGCAGTACTTC. The chain uses TRBV5-6 and TRBJ2-7; D perhaps matches TRBD2 (5 bases). Germline V gene data show CDR1 as SGHDT and CDR2 as YYEEEE. The CDR3 is 14 residues long. Trimming took 4 bases from V and 6 from J, leaving 17 bases between them.

The chain uses TRBV13 and TRBJ1-3, with 8 bases fitting TRBD1. J gave up 1 base and V 0 bases, and 5 bases lay outside the gene matches. CDR1 PRHDT and CDR2 FYEKMQ come from the germline V gene (reference sequence). This CDR3 contains 17 residues. The CDR3 sequence is CASSLGPGGASGNTIYF. The CDR3 bases are TGTGCCAGCAGCTTAGGCCCAGGGGGCGCATCTGGAAACACCATATATTTT.

V and J are TRBV30 and TRBJ2-2; TRBD1 matches 7 bases. The germline V gene has CDR1 GTSNPN and CDR2 SVGIG (reference sequence). V shed 4 bases, J shed 3 bases, and the junction held 5 bases outside the gene matches. The CDR3 totals 14 residues. The CDR3 DNA is TGTGCCTGGACGACGGGACAGCACACCGGGGAGCTGTTTTTT. This gives the protein CAWTTGQHTGELFF.

The chain combines TRBV19 with TRBJ2-6, with D possibly TRBD1 on 5 matching bases. This CDR3 comprises 15 residues. Trimming removed 8 bases from V and 2 bases from J, with 13 bases in between. CDR1 is LNHDA and CDR2 is SQIVND in the germline V gene (reference sequence). CDR3: CASHQGLAGANVLTF. The CDR3 bases are TGTGCCAGTCATCAGGGCCTGGCTGGGGCCAACGTCCTGACTTTC. The whole variable domain, filled in from reference TRBV19 and TRBJ2-6, reads DGGITQSPKYLFRKEGQNVTLSCEQNLNHDAMYWYRQDPGQGLRLIYYSQIVNDFQKGDIAEGYSVSREKKESFPLTVTSAQKNPTAFYLCASHQGLAGANVLTFGAGSRLTVL.

The rearrangement links TRBV28 to TRBJ2-1; 7 nucleotides match TRBD1. Germline trimming cut 3 bases from V and 2 bases from J; bases unmatched to any gene: 4. The germline V gene has CDR1 MDHEN and CDR2 SYDVKM. This CDR3 spans 15 amino acids. CDR3 in DNA: TGTGCCAGCAGTTTTGTAGGGACAGCCTACAATGAGCAGTTCTTC. Amino acid sequence: CASSFVGTAYNEQFF.

The chain has TRBV20-1 and TRBJ2-4; D remains ambiguous. The V gene's germline CDR1 is DFQATT and CDR2 SNEGSKA (reference sequence). V dropped 4 bases and J dropped 6 bases, with 7 bases sitting between them. This CDR3 has 11 residues. The CDR3: CSAIYRNIQYF. CDR3 sequence (DNA): TGCAGTGCTATATATCGAAACATTCAGTACTTC.

The chain uses TRBV10-3 and TRBJ2-7; possibly TRBD2 for D (7 bases). Germline V gene sequence: CDR1 ENHRY, CDR2 SYGVKD. V was trimmed by 9 bases and J by 0 bases, leaving 15 bases between them. The CDR3 length is 14 residues. DNA for the CDR3: TGTGCCATATCGGCGGGGGCCGTCTCCTACGAGCAGTACTTC. It is translated as CAISAGAVSYEQYF.

This clone was recorded only once. The rearrangement uses TRBV28 and TRBJ1-4; D is ambiguous. This CDR3 spans 12 amino acids. Germline V gene lookup returns CDR1 MDHEN and CDR2 SYDVKM. Between the trimmed V and J ends, which lost 5 bases and 8 bases, there was a span of 9 bases. The CDR3 bases are TGTGCCAGCAGTCCTCTACGGGAAAAACTGTTTTTT. Translated: CASSPLREKLFF.

The chain recombines TRBV30 with TRBJ2-6; D is possibly TRBD1 (7 bases). The V end was cut by 4 bases, the J end by 7 bases, with 14 bases between. Germline V gene data show CDR1 as GTSNPN and CDR2 as SVGIG (reference sequence). The CDR3 spans 14 residues. Here the CDR3 DNA reads TGTGCCTGGACCAGGCAGGGGGGAGCCAACGTCCTGACTTTC. This translates into CAWTRQGGANVLTF.

V and J are TRBV7-9 and TRBJ2-6; TRBD2 is a possible D gene (6 bases). The CDR3 extends over 19 amino acids. V lost 6 bases and J lost 0, with 21 bases in between. The germline CDR1 and CDR2 sequences are SEHNR and FQNEAQ (reference sequence). The CDR3 here is CASRARAGGRVSGANVLTF. The CDR3 DNA follows: TGTGCCAGCAGAGCCAGAGCCGGGGGTCGGGTCTCTGGGGCCAACGTCCTGACTTTC.

V and J are TRBV30 and TRBJ1-1, with 8 nucleotides matching TRBD1. CDR1 and CDR2 from the germline V gene are GTSNPN and SVGIG (reference sequence). V was pared by 3 bases and J by 5 bases, with 8 bases of the junction left unmatched. The CDR3 covers 14 residues. The CDR3 DNA follows: TGTGCCTGGAGGGGCAGGGGGCGCAGGACTGAAGCTTTCTTT. This translates into CAWRGRGRRTEAFF.

This clone showed up just once. V is TRBV13 and J is TRBJ2-4; 7 positions agree with TRBD1. Germline CDR1 reads PRHDT; CDR2 reads FYEKMQ (reference sequence). With 5 bases clipped from V and 2 bases from J, the junction kept 6 bases outside the gene matches. The CDR3 is made up of 15 amino acids. The CDR3 is CASSQGQNTKNIQYF. The CDR3 coding sequence is TGTGCCAGCAGCCAGGGACAGAATACCAAAAACATTCAGTACTTC.

The chain recombines TRBV6-6 with TRBJ2-3; TRBD1 aligns across 9 bases. Germline lookup yields CDR1 MNHNY and CDR2 SVGAGI (reference sequence). V shed 6 bases, J shed 3 bases, and the junction held 7 bases outside the gene matches. The CDR3 extends over 15 amino acids. The chain's CDR3 is CASSYWDRETDTQYF. The DNA for the CDR3 is TGTGCCAGCAGCTATTGGGACAGGGAAACAGATACGCAGTATTTT.

CDR3 in amino acids: CASSPLRRGEAFF. DNA for the CDR3: TGTGCCAGCAGTCCCCTTCGACGGGGTGAAGCTTTCTTT. The chain carries TRBV6-6 and TRBJ1-1, with D hard to call. V lost 5 bases, J lost 7 bases, and 14 bases lay in between. Germline CDR1 is MNHNY and CDR2 is SVGAGI (reference sequence). The CDR3 totals 13 residues.

The chain combines TRBV5-1 with TRBJ2-3; tentatively, D is TRBD2 (7 bases). V lost 5 bases and J 6 bases, leaving 22 bases between the germline ends. The CDR3 has 16 residues. Germline V gives CDR1 SGHRS, CDR2 YFSETQ. The CDR3 protein is CASSNGGPSGVDTQYF. As DNA, the CDR3 is TGCGCCAGCAGTAACGGGGGGCCCAGTGGCGTCGATACGCAGTATTTT.